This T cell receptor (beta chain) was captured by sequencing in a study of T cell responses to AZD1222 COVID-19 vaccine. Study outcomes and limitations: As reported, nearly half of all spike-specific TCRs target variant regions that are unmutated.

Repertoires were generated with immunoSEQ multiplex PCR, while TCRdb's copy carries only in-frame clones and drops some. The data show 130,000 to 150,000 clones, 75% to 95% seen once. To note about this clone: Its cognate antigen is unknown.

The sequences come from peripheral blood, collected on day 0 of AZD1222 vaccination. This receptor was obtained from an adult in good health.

CDR3 DNA: TGCGCCAGCAGCCAAGACCTTACTAACAATGAGCAGTTCTTC. It translates to CASSQDLTNNEQFF. The chain uses TRBV4-3 and TRBJ2-1; D is uncertain. The V gene lost 0 bases and the J gene lost 5 bases, with 8 bases spanning the gap. CDR1 is LGHNA, CDR2 YSLEER, per germline. This CDR3 has 14 amino acids.